Each of the 17 T cell receptor beta chains below was sequenced from the same sample in a study of OX40 agonist ivuxolimab in advanced cancers. Here immunoSEQ multiplex PCR was the method, and the copy in TCRdb shows in-frame clones only, minus some. The table includes tens of thousands of clones, 92% detected once. The sample in question was CD4+ or CD8+ T cells sorted from blood, obtained in a trial of the OX40 agonist ivuxolimab. Receptor source: an adult with an advanced solid tumor such as melanoma, head and neck, liver or kidney cancer.

The CDR3 coding sequence is TGTGCCAGCAGCTTAGGTGGGGGAGGGGGCATGAACACTGAAGCTTTCTTT. It encodes CASSLGGGGGMNTEAFF. The V gene is TRBV7-9, the J gene TRBJ1-1; 7 nucleotides agree with TRBD1. Trimming cost V 1 base and J 0 bases; bases outside gene matches: 8. This CDR3 is 17 amino acids long. The germline gives CDR1 SEHNR, CDR2 FQNEAQ (reference sequence). The full variable domain, completed using reference TRBV7-9 and TRBJ1-1, is DTGVSQNPRHKITKRGQNVTFRCDPISEHNRLYWYRQTLGQGPEFLTYFQNEAQLEKSRLLSDRFSAERPKGSFSTLEIQRTEQGDSAMYLCASSLGGGGGMNTEAFFGQGTRLTVV.

The V call is TRBV7-9, the J call TRBJ2-3; D may be TRBD1 or TRBD2 (5 bases each). Germline loops: CDR1 SEHNR, CDR2 FQNEAQ (reference sequence). The V gene lost 0 bases and the J gene lost 5 bases, with 21 bases spanning the gap. This CDR3 has 18 residues. Here the CDR3 DNA reads TGTGCCAGCAGCTTAGCACCTACCGGGACCGCACGGTTAGATACGCAGTATTTT. This sequence encodes CASSLAPTGTARLDTQYF.

On this clone itself: Other DNA variants within this sample encode the same CDR3. This chain connects TRBV9 to TRBJ2-7; perhaps TRBD2 as D (6 bases). CDR3 length: 14 residues. Trimming took off 2 bases at V and 0 bases at J, with 9 bases between the two ends. Germline assignment: CDR1 SGDLS and CDR2 YYNGEE. Written as DNA, the CDR3 is TGTGCCAGCAGCGTCGGGACTGACTCCTACGAGCAGTACTTC. This codes for CASSVGTDSYEQYF.

The gene calls are TRBV23-1 and TRBJ2-1; possibly TRBD1 or TRBD2 for D (5 bases each). TRBV23-1 is an open reading frame, and its role is uncertain. The germline V and J ends were trimmed by 0 bases and 6 bases, with 27 bases remaining between them. The CDR3 extends over 20 amino acids. DNA of the CDR3: TGCGCCAGCAGTCAATCGAGTTCTGGGACCCTGTGCCGGTACTTCAATGAGCAGTTCTTC. Its translation: CASSQSSSGTLCRYFNEQFF.

This chain links TRBV6-4 with TRBJ2-2; D gene unclear. CDR3 length equals 13 residues. Germline lookup yields CDR1 MRHNA and CDR2 SNTAGT. Trimming took 6 bases from V and 5 from J, leaving 10 bases between them. The CDR3 region has the DNA TGTGCCAGCAGGGATGTTACTACCGGGGAGCTGTTTTTT. Translation gives CASRDVTTGELFF.

The rearrangement joins TRBV5-1 to TRBJ2-1; 10 bases map to TRBD1. This CDR3 is 14 amino acids long. V trimming: 4 bases; J trimming: 6 bases; junction bases outside the gene matches: 4. Germline V gene sequence: CDR1 SGHRS, CDR2 YFSETQ. DNA for the CDR3: TGCGCCAGCAGCGGGGGACAGGGGCTCAATGAGCAGTTCTTC. Translated, it gives CASSGGQGLNEQFF.

The rearrangement links TRBV9 to TRBJ2-5; 10 bases are a match to TRBD2. The J segment lost 5 bases and the V segment lost 2 bases, leaving 6 bases of the junction unmatched. CDR1 and CDR2 from the germline V gene are SGDLS and YYNGEE. CDR3 size: 15 residues. The CDR3 is CASSVSGGAVETQYF. As DNA, the CDR3 is TGTGCCAGCAGCGTCAGCGGGGGGGCGGTGGAGACCCAGTACTTC.

The rearrangement links TRBV10-1 to TRBJ2-7; tentative D call: TRBD2 (6 bases). This CDR3 is built from 13 residues. V gave up 0 bases and J gave up 3 bases, with 6 bases separating them. Germline V gives CDR1 WNHNN, CDR2 SYGVQD (reference sequence). CDR3 bases: TGCGCCAGCAGTGAGTCGGGGGGCTACGAGCAGTACTTC. Translated: CASSESGGYEQYF.

J is TRBJ2-3 and V is TRBV7-2, with D perhaps matching TRBD2 (5 bases). This CDR3 region has 13 residues. V was cut by 5 bases and J by 6 bases, with 12 bases left in between. Per the germline V gene, CDR1 is SGHTA and CDR2 is FQGNSA. CDR3 coding DNA: TGTGCCAGCAGCCCAGGACTGGGGGATACGCAGTATTTT. Protein product: CASSPGLGDTQYF.

The gene calls are TRBV11-1 and TRBJ2-7, with 8 bases lining up with TRBD2. V lost 2 bases, J lost 2 bases, and 5 bases stayed unmatched. This CDR3 is built from 15 residues. Per the germline V gene, CDR1 is SGHAT and CDR2 is FQDESV (reference sequence). CDR3 region: CASSLPAGAPYEQYF. Written as DNA, the CDR3 is TGTGCCAGCAGCTTACCAGCGGGGGCCCCCTACGAGCAGTACTTC.

The chain links TRBV10-1 to TRBJ2-3, with 7 bases identical to TRBD1. CDR1 and CDR2 from the germline V gene are WNHNN and SYGVQD (reference sequence). With 6 bases clipped from V and 0 bases from J, the junction kept 6 bases outside the gene matches. The CDR3 is 15 residues long. The CDR3 DNA reads TGCGCCAGCAGGCACAGGGGCCCCAGCACAGATACGCAGTATTTT. Amino acid sequence: CASRHRGPSTDTQYF.

The chain is built from TRBV29-1 and TRBJ2-7; D ambiguous. Germline assignment: CDR1 SQVTM and CDR2 ANQGSEA. Trimming removed 0 bases from V and 2 bases from J, with 11 bases in between. The CDR3 sequence is 14 residues long. This CDR3 reads CSVEDSDGTYEQYF. The CDR3 DNA reads as TGCAGCGTTGAAGATTCTGACGGCACCTACGAGCAGTACTTC.

The rearrangement links TRBV10-3 to TRBJ1-3, with 8 bases fitting TRBD1. V lost 6 bases and J lost 0; bases outside the gene matches: 7. The CDR3 totals 16 residues. Germline V gives CDR1 ENHRY, CDR2 SYGVKD. CDR3 DNA: TGTGCCATCAGGACAGGGGTTACTAGCTCTGGAAACACCATATATTTT. Protein: CAIRTGVTSSGNTIYF.

This chain connects TRBV9 to TRBJ1-1; D gene uncertain. Germline V CDR1 and CDR2: SGDLS, YYNGEE. Deletions cut 0 bases from V and 1 base from J, with 10 bases between. The CDR3 is 15 residues long. CDR3 in amino acids: CASSVGPLGNTEAFF. As DNA, the CDR3 is TGTGCCAGCAGCGTAGGTCCTTTAGGGAACACTGAAGCTTTCTTT.

The gene calls are TRBV5-1 and TRBJ2-1; 7 bases are a match to TRBD2. Germline V lookup: CDR1 SGHRS, CDR2 YFSETQ. CDR3 length equals 17 residues. V trimming: 0 bases; J trimming: 5 bases; junction bases outside the gene matches: 11. The CDR3 here is CASSLASGGGRHNEQFF. For the CDR3, the DNA is TGCGCCAGCAGCTTGGCCTCGGGCGGGGGAAGGCACAATGAGCAGTTCTTC.

This clone was seen only a few times. This sequence joins TRBV19 and TRBJ1-1; D possibly corresponds to TRBD1 (5 bases). CDR3 length: 14 amino acids. Germline V gene data show CDR1 as LNHDA and CDR2 as SQIVND (reference sequence). V shed 1 base and J shed 4 bases, with 10 bases lying between them. The CDR3 DNA sequence: TGTGCCAGTAGTATAGGCGGGGGTCCCACTGAAGCTTTCTTT. This translates into CASSIGGGPTEAFF.

This rearrangement joins TRBV11-2 to TRBJ2-2, with 11 bases aligning to TRBD2. V was clipped by 3 bases and J by 7 bases; unmatched bases: 4. The CDR3 contains 15 residues. From germline, CDR1 is SGHAT and CDR2 FQNNGV. The CDR3 spells CASSLSSGGFGELFF. The CDR3 coding sequence is TGTGCCAGCAGCTTGTCTAGCGGGGGGTTCGGGGAGCTGTTTTTT.